One sample yielded the 6 T cell receptor beta chains listed below, sequenced in a study of blood T cells in healthy people across ages. PCR was performed a second time for about 7 to 11 cycles using a sample-barcoded 5' primer and a J-beta primer mix. TCRdb called the 5' RACE reads again in MiXCR, with one record for every CDR3 protein. The repertoire includes 650,000 to 1,000,000 distinct CDR3 sequences, about 34% of them detected once, and under 15% sits in the top ten. Sequences were obtained from blood. The receptor set was obtained from a man in his late teens or twenties in good health.

This clonotype was picked up a small number of times. The chain combines TRBV5-1 with TRBJ1-4; D gene uncertain. The germline V gene encodes CDR1 SGHRS and CDR2 YFSETQ. With 3 bases removed from V and 0 bases from J, the gap between germline ends came to 9 bases. The CDR3 is 15 amino acids. The CDR3 loop is CASSSSGPTNEKLFF. CDR3 in DNA: TGCGCCAGCAGCTCGAGCGGACCAACTAATGAAAAACTGTTTTTT. The full variable domain, with the rest looked up from reference TRBV5-1 and TRBJ1-4, is KAGVTQTPRYLIKTRGQQVTLSCSPISGHRSVSWYQQTPGQGLQFLFEYFSETQRNKGNFPGRFSGRQFSNSRSEMNVSTLELGDSALYLCASSSSGPTNEKLFFGSGTQLSVL.

This sequence joins TRBV25-1 and TRBJ1-1; possible D gene TRBD1, 5 bases. Trimming cost V 5 bases and J 6 bases, with 7 bases left between them. Per germline, CDR1 MGHDK and CDR2 SYGVNS. This CDR3 comprises 11 residues. The CDR3 region is CASSTGAEAFF. Written as DNA, the CDR3 is TGTGCCAGCAGTACGGGGGCTGAAGCTTTCTTT. Drawing the rest from reference TRBV25-1 and TRBJ1-1, the complete variable domain is EADIYQTPRYLVIGTGKKITLECSQTMGHDKMYWYQQDPGMELHLIHYSYGVNSTEKGDLSSESTVSRIRTEHFPLTLESARPSHTSQYLCASSTGAEAFFGQGTRLTVV.

This chain connects TRBV6-6 to TRBJ2-5; 11 bases are a match to TRBD2. CDR3 size: 14 residues. Germline V CDR1 and CDR2: MNHNY, SVGAGI (reference sequence). The V gene end was trimmed by 6 bases and the J gene end by 3 bases; junction bases not matched to a gene: 3. The CDR3, as DNA: TGTGCCAGCAGCTCGGGACTAGCGGAAGAGACCCAGTACTTC. It specifies CASSSGLAEETQYF.

This clonotype showed up many times. This chain connects TRBV25-1 to TRBJ2-5; perhaps TRBD1 as D (5 bases). Trimming took 3 bases from V and 2 from J, leaving 10 bases between them. The CDR3 spans 14 residues. The germline CDR1 and CDR2 sequences are MGHDK and SYGVNS. The CDR3: CASSDPQEQETQYF. CDR3 in DNA: TGTGCCAGCAGTGATCCACAGGAGCAAGAGACCCAGTACTTC.

The chain is built from TRBV20-1 and TRBJ1-1; tentatively, D is TRBD1 (6 bases). V gave up 7 bases and J gave up 1 base, with 16 bases separating them. Per germline, CDR1 DFQATT and CDR2 SNEGSKA (reference sequence). The CDR3 totals 14 residues. The chain's CDR3 is CSGEGGIPNTEAFF. DNA of the CDR3: TGCAGTGGGGAGGGGGGGATTCCGAACACTGAAGCTTTCTTT.

The gene calls are TRBV9 and TRBJ2-5; D might be TRBD1 or TRBD2, each matching 5 bases. Germline CDR1 and CDR2: SGDLS and YYNGEE. With 3 bases removed from V and 3 bases from J, the gap between germline ends came to 9 bases. The CDR3 is made up of 13 amino acids. CDR3 bases: TGTGCCAGCAGCGGGGACGGAGAAGAGACCCAGTACTTC. It is translated as CASSGDGEETQYF.